This passage covers 31 T cell receptor beta chains from one sample sequenced in a study of cytomegalovirus exposure and HLA in healthy donors. A multiplex PCR was run with 60 Vbeta primers and 13 Jbeta primers. Using immunoSEQ multiplex PCR, the repertoire was profiled, and TCRdb retains in-frame clones only, with some absent. The sample lists under 200,000 clones, about four fifths occurring once. Sequenced input: PBMCs. These receptors were collected from a woman aged 45-60 years in good health and CMV-seropositive.

In regard to this clone: This same CDR3 is encoded by further DNA sequences in the sample. V is TRBV28 and J is TRBJ1-5, with TRBD1 matching over 9 bases. V shed 5 bases, J shed 4 bases, and the junction held 3 bases outside the gene matches. From germline, CDR1 is MDHEN and CDR2 SYDVKM. The CDR3 loop spans 14 amino acids. CDR3 nucleotides: TGTGCCAGCAGTCTGGGACAGGGTAATCAGCCCCAGCATTTT. This sequence encodes CASSLGQGNQPQHF.

The J gene is TRBJ2-1, the V gene TRBV5-8, with 11 bases matching TRBD2. CDR1 SGHTS and CDR2 YDEGEE come from the germline V gene. Germline trimming cut 3 bases from V and 4 bases from J; bases unmatched to any gene: 9. CDR3 size: 17 residues. The CDR3 region is CASSSPLRLAGYNEQFF. CDR3 nucleotides: TGTGCCAGCAGCTCGCCCCTTCGACTAGCGGGATACAATGAGCAGTTCTTC.

The chain combines TRBV7-9 with TRBJ2-7; 8 nucleotides line up with TRBD1. The CDR3 spans 16 residues. The J segment lost 2 bases and the V segment lost 4 bases, leaving 10 bases of the junction unmatched. CDR1 and CDR2 (germline): SEHNR, FQNEAQ (reference sequence). The CDR3 sequence is CASSSPTTGVPYEQYF. In DNA, the CDR3 is TGTGCCAGCAGCTCACCGACGACAGGGGTCCCCTACGAGCAGTACTTC. Full variable domain (remainder filled in from reference TRBV7-9 and TRBJ2-7): DTGVSQNPRHKITKRGQNVTFRCDPISEHNRLYWYRQTLGQGPEFLTYFQNEAQLEKSRLLSDRFSAERPKGSFSTLEIQRTEQGDSAMYLCASSSPTTGVPYEQYFGPGTRLTVT.

The chain employs TRBV5-8 and TRBJ1-4; TRBD1 agrees at 7 bases. The CDR3 is made up of 16 amino acids. The junction had 5 bases not matched to a gene; V was cut back by 0 bases and J by 3 bases. Germline values: CDR1 SGHTS, CDR2 YDEGEE. The CDR3 DNA reads TGTGCCAGCAGCTTGGGACTAGGGACAGCTAATGAAAAACTGTTTTTT. Protein sequence: CASSLGLGTANEKLFF.

V and J are TRBV6-1 and TRBJ2-3; the D gene is possibly TRBD2 (6 bases). The CDR3 extends over 15 amino acids. Trimming cost V 4 bases and J 0 bases, with 11 bases left between them. Germline CDR1 and CDR2: MNHNS and SASEGT. The CDR3 is CASSVGGTSTDTQYF. In DNA form, the CDR3 reads TGTGCCAGCAGTGTGGGCGGGACTAGCACAGATACGCAGTATTTT.

The J gene is TRBJ2-3, the V gene TRBV6-6, with a possible D match to TRBD2 (5 bases). This CDR3 contains 16 residues. Germline V CDR1 and CDR2: MNHNY, SVGAGI (reference sequence). Trimming took off 2 bases at V and 4 bases at J, with 16 bases between the two ends. CDR3 loop: CASSYEGISRADTQYF. CDR3 DNA sequence: TGTGCCAGCAGTTACGAGGGAATTTCTAGGGCAGATACGCAGTATTTT.

The chain links TRBV2 to TRBJ1-2; D gene unclear. The CDR3 consists of 14 residues. The germline gives CDR1 SNHLY, CDR2 FYNNEI. Trimming cost V 4 bases and J 6 bases, with 15 bases left between them. CDR3 in amino acids: CASSVTGGLDGYTF. The DNA for the CDR3 is TGTGCCAGCAGTGTGACTGGAGGGCTCGATGGCTACACCTTC.

V and J are TRBV7-2 and TRBJ1-6; possibly TRBD1 for D (5 bases). Trimming shortened V by 4 bases and J by 5 bases, and 12 bases separated the two germline ends. The germline gives CDR1 SGHTA, CDR2 FQGNSA. This CDR3 has 15 residues. This chain's CDR3 is CASSYQGADNSPLHF. DNA of the CDR3: TGTGCCAGCAGCTACCAGGGCGCCGATAATTCACCCCTCCACTTT.

The rearrangement joins TRBV6-5 to TRBJ2-3; 7 bases are a match to TRBD1. Looked up from germline, CDR1 is MNHEY and CDR2 is SVGAGI. With 0 bases clipped from V and 0 bases from J, the junction kept 3 bases outside the gene matches. This CDR3 region has 16 residues. The CDR3 DNA follows: TGTGCCAGCAGTTACTCCGGGACAGATAGCACAGATACGCAGTATTTT. Amino acids: CASSYSGTDSTDTQYF.

A few counts support this clone. V gene TRBV7-2 combines with J gene TRBJ2-5; 12 nucleotides align to TRBD2. V lost 5 bases and J lost 5; bases outside the gene matches: 6. The CDR3 covers 15 residues. Per the germline V gene, CDR1 is SGHTA and CDR2 is FQGNSA. The CDR3 reads CASSVRTSGTETQYF. The DNA for the CDR3 is TGTGCCAGCAGCGTAAGGACTAGCGGGACGGAGACCCAGTACTTC.

The rearrangement uses TRBV6-6 and TRBJ2-5, with 11 bases matching TRBD1. The CDR3 consists of 14 residues. Trimming removed 5 bases from V and 4 bases from J; junction bases left unmatched: 3. Germline CDR1 and CDR2: MNHNY and SVGAGI (reference sequence). This CDR3 is CASSTGTGGETQYF. In DNA, the CDR3 is TGTGCCAGCAGTACCGGGACAGGGGGAGAGACCCAGTACTTC.

This rearrangement joins TRBV9 to TRBJ2-2; TRBD2 is a possible D gene (6 bases). Germline V CDR1 and CDR2: SGDLS, YYNGEE. The V and J ends lost 0 bases and 6 bases respectively, with 9 bases between them. The CDR3 totals 14 residues. DNA for the CDR3: TGTGCCAGCAGCGTAGCCGGGAGCTCCGGGGAGCTGTTTTTT. This gives the protein CASSVAGSSGELFF.

The rearrangement joins TRBV18 to TRBJ2-1; 7 nucleotides match TRBD1. The CDR3 is 15 amino acids. The V and J ends lost 3 bases and 8 bases, in that order; junction bases with no gene match: 10. Germline-derived CDR1 and CDR2 are KGHSH and LQKENI. The CDR3 reads CASSPGDRESHEQFF. CDR3 DNA sequence: TGTGCCAGCTCACCTGGCGACAGGGAATCCCATGAGCAGTTCTTC. Combining the CDR3 with reference TRBV18 and TRBJ2-1 gives the whole variable domain NAGVMQNPRHLVRRRGQEARLRCSPMKGHSHVYWYRQLPEEGLKFMVYLQKENIIDESGMPKERFSAEFPKEGPSILRIQQVVRGDSAAYFCASSPGDRESHEQFFGPGTRLTVL.

This clone was detected a few times. This chain links TRBV6-4 with TRBJ1-6; D is unresolved. Germline V gene sequence: CDR1 MRHNA, CDR2 SNTAGT. This CDR3 spans 14 amino acids. Deletions cut 2 bases from V and 5 bases from J, with 7 bases between. CDR3 region: CASSDTPDNSPLHF. In DNA form, the CDR3 reads TGTGCCAGCAGTGACACCCCGGATAATTCACCCCTCCACTTT.

The chain recombines TRBV5-1 with TRBJ2-5; 7 bases agree with TRBD1. Trimming cost V 1 base and J 5 bases; bases outside gene matches: 5. The CDR3 runs to 14 residues. CDR1 is SGHRS and CDR2 is YFSETQ in the germline V gene. The CDR3 reads CASSLSGGLETQYF. For the CDR3, the DNA is TGCGCCAGCAGCTTGTCAGGGGGTTTGGAGACCCAGTACTTC.

This chain joins TRBV2 and TRBJ2-6; 10 nucleotides agree with TRBD1. Trimming removed 3 bases from V and 1 base from J; junction bases left unmatched: 3. This CDR3 comprises 17 residues. CDR1 SNHLY and CDR2 FYNNEI come from the germline V gene. This chain's CDR3 is CASSEGDRGSGANVLTF. The CDR3 nucleotides are TGTGCCAGCAGTGAGGGGGACAGGGGATCTGGGGCCAACGTCCTGACTTTC.

The chain has TRBV18 and TRBJ1-1, with TRBD1 matching 7 bases. The CDR3 length is 13 residues. Germline V gives CDR1 KGHSH, CDR2 LQKENI. J gave up 5 bases and V 6 bases, and 6 bases lay outside the gene matches. As DNA, the CDR3 is TGTGCCAGCTCCCGACAGGGTCAGACTGAAGCTTTCTTT. It yields the protein CASSRQGQTEAFF.

The chain employs TRBV5-1 and TRBJ2-4; 9 bases fit TRBD1. Unmatched junction bases numbered 7, after V lost 2 bases and J lost 7 bases. The V gene's germline CDR1 is SGHRS and CDR2 YFSETQ. The CDR3 extends over 15 amino acids. The CDR3 here is CASSFQQGAGNIQYF. In DNA form, the CDR3 reads TGCGCCAGCAGCTTCCAACAGGGGGCGGGCAACATTCAGTACTTC.

The gene calls are TRBV7-3 and TRBJ2-3; no clear D. V gave up 2 bases and J gave up 0 bases, with 9 bases separating them. This CDR3 has 15 residues. The germline V gene has CDR1 SGHTA and CDR2 FQGTGA. In DNA form, the CDR3 reads TGTGCCAGCAGCTTAGAGGCGATAAGCACAGATACGCAGTATTTT. Protein sequence: CASSLEAISTDTQYF.

Here the CDR3 DNA reads TGTGCCAGCAGCTTGCTAAGCTCCTACAATGAGCAGTTCTTC. Amino acids: CASSLLSSYNEQFF. The chain links TRBV5-4 to TRBJ2-1; no clear D gene. V was trimmed by 1 base and J by 0 bases, leaving 5 bases between them. Germline lookup yields CDR1 SGHNT and CDR2 YYREEE (reference sequence). CDR3 size: 14 residues.

The table lists this clone with a few counts. The rearrangement uses TRBV7-8 and TRBJ1-1; D gene unclear. Germline lookup yields CDR1 SGHVS and CDR2 FQNEAQ. Trimming left V 2 bases short and J 1 base short, with 5 bases between. CDR3 size: 13 residues. The CDR3 loop is CASSLTTNTEAFF. The CDR3, as DNA: TGTGCCAGCAGCTTAACAACGAACACTGAAGCTTTCTTT.

The V call is TRBV18, the J call TRBJ2-5; no definite D call. The V and J ends lost 6 bases and 4 bases respectively, with 12 bases between them. The germline CDR1 and CDR2 sequences are KGHSH and LQKENI. The CDR3 covers 13 residues. The CDR3 bases are TGTGCCAGCTCCCGCCAATCAGGAGAGACCCAGTACTTC. It encodes CASSRQSGETQYF.

The V call is TRBV7-2, the J call TRBJ2-5, with D maybe TRBD1 (5 bases). Per germline, CDR1 SGHTA and CDR2 FQGNSA. The V end was cut by 5 bases, the J end by 3 bases, with 10 bases between. The CDR3 contains 13 residues. CDR3 nucleotides: TGTGCCAGCAGCGTACGCAGGGAAGAGACCCAGTACTTC. Encoded protein: CASSVRREETQYF. The whole variable domain, filled in from reference TRBV7-2 and TRBJ2-5, reads GAGVSQSPSNKVTEKGKDVELRCDPISGHTALYWYRQSLGQGLEFLIYFQGNSAPDKSGLPSDRFSAERTGGSVSTLTIQRTQQEDSAVYLCASSVRREETQYFGPGTRLLVL.

The rearrangement joins TRBV7-9 to TRBJ2-1, with a possible D match to TRBD1 (5 bases). Trimming removed 8 bases from V and 0 bases from J, with 14 bases in between. The CDR3 length is 15 residues. Germline loops: CDR1 SEHNR, CDR2 FQNEAQ (reference sequence). In DNA form, the CDR3 reads TGTGCCAGCGGGGCGCTACGAAGCTCCTACAATGAGCAGTTCTTC. It yields the protein CASGALRSSYNEQFF. The complete variable domain, with remaining parts taken from reference TRBV7-9 and TRBJ2-1, reads DTGVSQNPRHKITKRGQNVTFRCDPISEHNRLYWYRQTLGQGPEFLTYFQNEAQLEKSRLLSDRFSAERPKGSFSTLEIQRTEQGDSAMYLCASGALRSSYNEQFFGPGTRLTVL.

This chain links TRBV5-4 with TRBJ1-5; D unresolved. Trimming removed 6 bases from V and 6 bases from J, with 25 bases in between. The CDR3 loop spans 17 amino acids. Germline CDR1 is SGHNT and CDR2 is YYREEE (reference sequence). CDR3 in DNA: TGTGCCAGCACCGTGGTGGCCCACGCACCTCGAGGTCAGCCCCAGCATTTT. Protein: CASTVVAHAPRGQPQHF.

The V gene is TRBV9, the J gene TRBJ2-7; 12 bases are a match to TRBD2. CDR1 and CDR2 from the germline V gene are SGDLS and YYNGEE. The CDR3 runs 16 residues. Trimming at V came to 0 bases and at J to 7 bases, leaving 8 bases not matched to a gene. The CDR3 nucleotides read TGTGCCAGCAGCGTAGCCCGACTAGCGGGAGTGGAGGAGCAGTACTTC. Encoded protein: CASSVARLAGVEEQYF.

This sequence joins TRBV5-1 and TRBJ2-3, with 10 bases that match TRBD1. CDR1 and CDR2 (germline): SGHRS, YFSETQ. The ends lost 4 bases at V and 4 bases at J; junction bases unmatched: 6. The CDR3 contains 15 residues. In DNA, the CDR3 is TGCGCCAGCAGCCCGACAGGGGGCAGAGCAGATACGCAGTATTTT. The encoded protein is CASSPTGGRADTQYF.

This sequence joins TRBV7-8 and TRBJ2-5; 11 positions match TRBD2. This CDR3 contains 16 residues. Trimming cost V 8 bases and J 4 bases; bases outside gene matches: 12. Germline loops: CDR1 SGHVS, CDR2 FQNEAQ. Here the CDR3 reads CASGPKLAGDRETQYF. In DNA form, the CDR3 reads TGTGCCAGCGGCCCTAAACTAGCGGGAGATCGAGAGACCCAGTACTTC.

V is TRBV28 and J is TRBJ1-5; D is ambiguous. Per germline, CDR1 MDHEN and CDR2 SYDVKM. Trimming removed 6 bases at V and 0 bases at J, with 12 bases between. The CDR3 length is 15 residues. CDR3 in amino acids: CASSLQIYSNQPQHF. The CDR3, as DNA: TGTGCCAGCAGCCTACAGATCTATAGCAATCAGCCCCAGCATTTT.

This clone was counted between two and nine times. The chain couples TRBV2 to TRBJ1-4; 10 nucleotides align to TRBD1. The CDR3 totals 14 residues. Unmatched junction bases numbered 5, after V lost 5 bases and J lost 8 bases. In germline, CDR1 is SNHLY, CDR2 FYNNEI. The CDR3 sequence: CASSWDRGREKLFF. As DNA, the CDR3 is TGTGCCAGCAGTTGGGACAGGGGTCGGGAAAAACTGTTTTTT.

This chain connects TRBV9 to TRBJ2-2; 7 positions match TRBD1. V gave up 0 bases and J gave up 6 bases; unmatched junction bases: 11. This CDR3 spans 17 amino acids. Per the germline V gene, CDR1 is SGDLS and CDR2 is YYNGEE. In DNA, the CDR3 is TGTGCCAGCAGCGTAGCCCCTCCGGACAGGATCTCCGGGGAGCTGTTTTTT. Translated, it gives CASSVAPPDRISGELFF.